Reported below is one TCR beta chain. Its antigen has not been determined. There are no base qualities to consult, and no much larger clone falls within one base. The collaborating institutions used their own protocols to collect whole blood in K2EDTA tubes. Collaborator samples were shipped for TCRbeta analysis as frozen whole blood, isolated PBMCs, or DNA extracted from either sample type. The data stem from a study of blood T cell repertoires in COVID-19 (dated by TCRdb to between 2020 and 2021). About the full investigation: The collaborator samples originated in the United States, Italy and Spain and spanned the acute and convalescent phases of COVID-19. The material from the prospective study consisted of cDNA or gDNA derived from T cells, B-cell-depleted T cells, or PBMCs. Deeply sampled blood TCRbeta repertoires from subjects exposed to, actively infected with, or recovered from COVID-19 were included in the dataset. The repertoires were released in a freely available public database meant as a resource for research on the immune response to SARS-CoV-2. The samples were drawn from two sources: the first 160 participants of the ongoing ImmuneRACE study, and 1,000 to 1,500 subjects contributed by 6 global collaborators. Sample metadata almost always included a de-identified subject ID, COVID-19 status, age in years and sex. Where HLA class I and class II types were available, the types were taken from metadata supplied by the sample provider, not from assay-based typing.

The study at large found these results: Clinical and demographic metadata were provided uncurated, with the amount varying by source and participant.

TCRbeta CDR3 regions were amplified from genomic DNA by means of the immunoSEQ Assay, a bias-controlled multiplex PCR. In the source study's methods: The number of nucleated cells in each sample was estimated from the amplification of reference gene primers within the assay. To quantify the absolute abundance of each unique TCRbeta CDR3 rearrangement, sequence reads were collapsed and filtered. For each sample, productive Simpson clonality was calculated as the square root of Simpson's diversity index across productive rearrangements. This is the immuneACCESS table as TCRdb keeps it, with only in-frame sequences that have V and J called. A part of the clones is gone; compared with another copy, unresolved V genes explain less than half, and the rest is unexplained. Clone size and V and J calls were adopted from that table, with D and trimming inferred from the DNA. For this sample the table gives some 200,000 clones, of which around 83% were detected only once. The ten largest clonotypes hold approximately 6.5% of the sample.

The germline ends are 27 bases apart after V is trimmed by 10 bases and J by 6 bases. Taken from cysteine to phenylalanine, the CDR3 has 16 residues. Only CDR3 DNA is held: 48 bases, read in frame from base 1. CDR1 and CDR2 are read off the germline V gene as ENHRY and SYGVKD. The rearranged chain carries TRBV10-3 and TRBJ1-2; matching of 5 bases hints at TRBD1 as the D gene. Material for sequencing was peripheral blood. The clonotype originates from a middle-aged woman with acute or convalescent COVID-19. The DNA sequence is as follows: TGTGCCACTACAGTTAGGGGCGGAGCATCCGCCGATGGCTACACCTTC. Its amino acids are CATTVRGGASADGYTF.